The text below deals with one T cell receptor (beta chain). The record originates from a study of shared clonotypes between healthy human individuals. The authors' processing: ImmunoSEQ junction-only sequences lacked quality scores, so their filtering differed. The data were produced by immunoSEQ multiplex PCR, yet TCRdb's version contains in-frame clones alone and is incomplete. The DNA gave D and trimming, while V, J and clone size come from that table. The table lists about 2.4 million clones, more than 90% of them singletons, with roughly 0.13% in the top ten. In germline, CDR1 is SGHVS, CDR2 FNYEAQ. The CDR3 totals 12 residues. V was shortened by 5 bases and J by 4 bases, with 8 bases between the two germline ends. CD4+ cells were split into CD45RA+ naive and CD45RA-negative memory subsets.

The chain is built from TRBV7-6 and TRBJ2-5; D unclear. The source material was naive CD4+ T cells sorted from blood. The subset: CD45RA+ positively selected. The origin of this receptor is a man between 18 and 35 years old in good health. The CDR3 here is CASSRTRETQYF. The CDR3 nucleotides read TGTGCCAGCAGCCGGACCAGAGAGACCCAGTACTTC.